This T cell receptor (beta chain) was identified during a study of control samples from healthy donors and cancer patients (TCRdb year 2020). Preparation of the library involved the immunoSEQ multiplex PCR assay. TCRdb took this table from immuneACCESS and kept in-frame rearrangements with V and J called. Such tables lack part of the clones; where checked against another copy, unresolved V genes explain under half of the gap, and the rest is unexplained. This sample comprises some 99,000 clones, around 89% of them detected only once. Around 17% of the sample belongs to the ten largest clones. The sample holds one count of this clone. The target of this receptor is not known. No much larger clonotype is one base removed from it; base qualities were not supplied. CDR1 and CDR2, per the germline V gene (reference sequence), are LNHDA and SQIVND. The trim is 3 bases for V and 8 bases for J, with a gap of 12 bases between the germline ends. The CDR3, cysteine through phenylalanine, is 13 amino acids long. Kept here is only the CDR3 DNA, which spans 39 bases and is read in frame from base 1.

The receptor's source is a woman aged 50 to 60 in good health. This chain is built from TRBV19 and TRBJ2-3; tentative D gene TRBD1, with 6 bases matching. Sequenced material: blood. The CDR3 loop reads CASSIKAGATQYF. In nucleotides, the sequence is TGTGCCAGTAGTATCAAGGCAGGGGCTACGCAGTATTTT.